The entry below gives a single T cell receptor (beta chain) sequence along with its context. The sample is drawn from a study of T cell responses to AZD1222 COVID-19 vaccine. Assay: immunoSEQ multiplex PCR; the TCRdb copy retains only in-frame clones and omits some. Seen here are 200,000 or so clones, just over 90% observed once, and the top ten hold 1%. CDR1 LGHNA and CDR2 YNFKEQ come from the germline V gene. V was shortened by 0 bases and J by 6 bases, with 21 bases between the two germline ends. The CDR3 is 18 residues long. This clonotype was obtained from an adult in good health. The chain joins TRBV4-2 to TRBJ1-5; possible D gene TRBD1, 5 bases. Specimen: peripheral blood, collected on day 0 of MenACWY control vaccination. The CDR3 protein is CASSQDQSGTGSIQPQHF. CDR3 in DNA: TGTGCCAGCAGCCAAGATCAATCCGGGACCGGTAGTATTCAGCCCCAGCATTTT.